A selection of T cell receptor beta chains follows, all from one sample in a study of regulatory T cells in long-lasting Graves disease. TCRdb called the multiplex PCR reads again in MiXCR, with one record for every CDR3 protein. The table records about 400,000 distinct CDR3 sequences, about 20% of them present only once. Sample: peripheral blood mononuclear cells (PBMCs), taken when the disease was refractory, from a patient treated with antithyroid drugs. The receptors originated from a female donor with Graves disease. Each CDR3 is given with its conserved first and last residue. Fields, in order: clone size, D gene, J gene, V gene, CDR3 protein, CDR3 DNA. A D gene is named only where the DNA matches it firmly. Rows may omit the clone size; those that give it use once, few, many or a size class.

clone_size: -; d_call: -; j_call: TRBJ2-7; v_call: TRBV29-1; cdr3_aa: CSVLGPGTRSSYEQYF; cdr3_nt: TGCAGCGTTTTGGGACCCGGGACAAGGAGCTCCTACGAGCAGTACTTC
clone_size: -; d_call: -; j_call: TRBJ1-1; v_call: TRBV6-2/TRBV6-3; cdr3_aa: CASRPTASNTEAFF; cdr3_nt: TGTGCCAGCAGGCCTACAGCATCGAACACTGAGGCTTTCTTT
clone_size: many; d_call: -; j_call: TRBJ2-5; v_call: TRBV6-1; cdr3_aa: CASTEPTAKETQYF; cdr3_nt: TGTGCCAGCACCGAACCGACAGCAAAGGAGACCCAGTACTTC
clone_size: -; d_call: -; j_call: TRBJ2-3; v_call: TRBV7-8; cdr3_aa: CASTTLWGTDTQYF; cdr3_nt: TGTGCCAGCACCACCCTTTGGGGCACAGATACGCAGTATTTT
clone_size: -; d_call: TRBD1; j_call: TRBJ2-7; v_call: TRBV7-2; cdr3_aa: CASSSGRTGRVEQYF; cdr3_nt: TGTGCCAGCAGCTCCGGAAGGACAGGCCGCGTCGAGCAGTACTTC
clone_size: many; d_call: -; j_call: TRBJ1-6; v_call: TRBV2; cdr3_aa: CASSEAREGYNSPLHF; cdr3_nt: TGTGCCAGCAGTGAAGCGCGCGAGGGGTATAATTCACCCCTCCACTTT
clone_size: -; d_call: TRBD1; j_call: TRBJ2-7; v_call: TRBV2; cdr3_aa: CASSSVGTGAHEQYF; cdr3_nt: TGTGCCAGCAGCTCGGTCGGGACAGGGGCTCACGAGCAGTACTTC
clone_size: few; d_call: TRBD2; j_call: TRBJ2-3; v_call: TRBV7-2; cdr3_aa: CASSFQPGLAGSDTQYF; cdr3_nt: TGTGCCAGCAGTTTCCAACCGGGACTAGCGGGATCAGATACGCAGTATTTT
clone_size: -; d_call: TRBD1; j_call: TRBJ1-4; v_call: TRBV15; cdr3_aa: CATSRDPTGWEKLFF; cdr3_nt: TGTGCCACCAGCAGAGATCCGACAGGGTGGGAAAAACTGTTTTTT
clone_size: few; d_call: TRBD1; j_call: TRBJ2-7; v_call: TRBV9; cdr3_aa: CASSAGQAHEQYF; cdr3_nt: TGTGCCAGCAGCGCGGGACAGGCCCACGAGCAGTACTTC
clone_size: many; d_call: TRBD2; j_call: TRBJ2-6; v_call: TRBV20-1; cdr3_aa: CSARAGAGANVLTF; cdr3_nt: TGCAGTGCTAGGGCGGGAGCTGGGGCCAACGTCCTGACTTTC
clone_size: few; d_call: -; j_call: TRBJ1-2; v_call: TRBV29-1; cdr3_aa: CSVGFDGYGYTF; cdr3_nt: TGCAGCGTTGGTTTCGACGGCTATGGCTACACCTTC
clone_size: many; d_call: -; j_call: TRBJ1-5; v_call: TRBV2; cdr3_aa: CASSEGPTANQPQHF; cdr3_nt: TGTGCCAGCAGTGAAGGGCCGACAGCAAATCAGCCCCAGCATTTT
clone_size: -; d_call: -; j_call: TRBJ2-5; v_call: TRBV27; cdr3_aa: CASSPRFARETQYF; cdr3_nt: TGTGCCAGCAGTCCTAGATTTGCGCGAGAGACCCAGTACTTC
clone_size: many; d_call: -; j_call: TRBJ1-1; v_call: TRBV30; cdr3_aa: CAWQPLNTEAFF; cdr3_nt: TGTGCCTGGCAACCTTTGAACACTGAAGCTTTCTTT
clone_size: -; d_call: -; j_call: TRBJ2-5; v_call: TRBV20-1; cdr3_aa: CSARGSSQETQYF; cdr3_nt: TGCAGTGCTAGAGGCAGTTCCCAAGAGACCCAGTACTTC
clone_size: -; d_call: TRBD1; j_call: TRBJ2-3; v_call: TRBV9; cdr3_aa: CASSLTGGVTDTQYF; cdr3_nt: TGTGCCAGCAGCCTCACAGGGGGAGTCACAGATACGCAGTATTTT
clone_size: -; d_call: TRBD1; j_call: TRBJ2-5; v_call: TRBV15; cdr3_aa: CATSRAWMRQGRETQYF; cdr3_nt: TGTGCCACCAGCAGAGCCTGGATGCGACAGGGAAGAGAGACCCAGTACTTC
clone_size: many; d_call: TRBD2; j_call: TRBJ2-1; v_call: TRBV24-1; cdr3_aa: CATSDGTSGRANEQFF; cdr3_nt: TGTGCCACCAGTGATGGGACTAGCGGGAGGGCCAATGAGCAGTTCTTC
clone_size: many; d_call: TRBD1; j_call: TRBJ1-4; v_call: TRBV7-2; cdr3_aa: CASSVRTGREKLFF; cdr3_nt: TGTGCCAGCAGCGTCCGGACAGGGCGGGAAAAACTGTTTTTT
clone_size: -; d_call: -; j_call: TRBJ1-1; v_call: TRBV7-9; cdr3_aa: CASSLNAREAFF; cdr3_nt: TGTGCCAGCAGCTTAAACGCGCGTGAAGCTTTCTTT
clone_size: many; d_call: TRBD1; j_call: TRBJ1-4; v_call: TRBV2; cdr3_aa: CASSGGQGRLNEKLFF; cdr3_nt: TGTGCCAGCAGTGGGGGACAGGGACGCCTTAATGAAAAACTGTTTTTT
clone_size: -; d_call: -; j_call: TRBJ2-2; v_call: TRBV20-1; cdr3_aa: CSARSGSGELFF; cdr3_nt: TGCAGTGCTAGATCAGGGTCCGGGGAGCTGTTTTTT
clone_size: many; d_call: -; j_call: TRBJ1-5; v_call: TRBV7-2; cdr3_aa: CASSLEMYQPQHF; cdr3_nt: TGTGCCAGCAGCTTAGAGATGTATCAGCCCCAGCATTTT
clone_size: -; d_call: -; j_call: TRBJ1-2; v_call: TRBV12-3/TRBV12-4; cdr3_aa: CASSLVSGASVYGYTF; cdr3_nt: TGTGCCAGCAGCTTAGTCTCGGGGGCGTCGGTCTATGGCTACACCTTC
clone_size: once; d_call: -; j_call: TRBJ1-1; v_call: TRBV7-9; cdr3_aa: CASSPPGEAFF; cdr3_nt: TGTGCCAGCAGCCCTCCCGGGGAAGCTTTCTTT
clone_size: many; d_call: -; j_call: TRBJ2-2; v_call: TRBV30; cdr3_aa: CAWSLGTGELFF; cdr3_nt: TGTGCCTGGAGTCTGGGGACCGGGGAGCTGTTTTTT
clone_size: few; d_call: -; j_call: TRBJ2-1; v_call: TRBV30; cdr3_aa: CAWSLIADHNEQFF; cdr3_nt: TGTGCCTGGAGTCTAATAGCGGACCACAATGAGCAGTTCTTC
clone_size: -; d_call: TRBD2; j_call: TRBJ2-2; v_call: TRBV2; cdr3_aa: CASSLWASGSTGELFF; cdr3_nt: TGTGCCAGCAGCTTATGGGCTAGCGGGTCCACCGGGGAGCTGTTTTTT
clone_size: few; d_call: TRBD1; j_call: TRBJ1-4; v_call: TRBV2; cdr3_aa: CASSERQGLAEKLFF; cdr3_nt: TGTGCCAGCAGTGAAAGACAGGGATTGGCGGAAAAACTGTTTTTT
clone_size: many; d_call: -; j_call: TRBJ1-2; v_call: TRBV28; cdr3_aa: CASSLSGLLGYTF; cdr3_nt: TGTGCCAGCAGTTTGTCGGGGCTTCTGGGCTACACCTTC
clone_size: few; d_call: -; j_call: TRBJ2-5; v_call: TRBV29-1; cdr3_aa: CSVRDWETQYF; cdr3_nt: TGCAGCGTCAGGGATTGGGAGACCCAGTACTTC
clone_size: few; d_call: -; j_call: TRBJ2-2; v_call: TRBV29-1; cdr3_aa: CSARQVSTGELFF; cdr3_nt: TGCAGCGCTAGACAGGTTTCAACCGGGGAGCTGTTTTTT
clone_size: few; d_call: TRBD1; j_call: TRBJ2-2; v_call: TRBV28; cdr3_aa: CASSRSIGQGSGELFF; cdr3_nt: TGTGCCAGCAGCCGATCCATAGGACAGGGAAGCGGGGAGCTGTTTTTT
clone_size: -; d_call: TRBD1; j_call: TRBJ2-7; v_call: TRBV20-1; cdr3_aa: CSAQRQGINSGQYF; cdr3_nt: TGCAGTGCCCAAAGACAGGGGATAAACAGTGGGCAGTACTTC
clone_size: few; d_call: TRBD1; j_call: TRBJ2-7; v_call: TRBV20-1; cdr3_aa: CSARNRGYEQYF; cdr3_nt: TGCAGTGCTAGGAACAGGGGCTACGAGCAGTACTTC
clone_size: few; d_call: -; j_call: TRBJ1-6; v_call: TRBV3-1; cdr3_aa: CASSLGQLGNSPLHF; cdr3_nt: TGTGCCAGCAGCCTCGGACAGTTGGGGAATTCACCCCTCCACTTT